This paragraph covers one TCR beta chain sequence. No antigen is known for it. Alongside CTLA-4 blockade with ipilimumab, patients with chemo-refractory metastatic non-small-cell lung cancer received focal radiation. This CDR3 has 12 amino acids. Trimming cost V 2 bases and J 5 bases, with 5 bases left between them. CDR1 is SGHTA and CDR2 is FQGNSA in the germline V gene. Profiling relied on immunoSEQ multiplex PCR, and the TCRdb table lists in-frame clones only, not all of them. The table shows about 40,000 clones, with about 86% occurring only once. The sample belongs to a study of radiotherapy plus CTLA-4 blockade in lung cancer. Points from the study as a whole: Tumor-origin TCR clones grew in blood after radiotherapy plus ipilimumab.

The sequence came from a human donor with non-small cell lung cancer whose response to radiotherapy plus ipilimumab could not be evaluated. The rearrangement uses TRBV7-2 and TRBJ2-3; D ambiguous. This material consisted of peripheral blood, taken from a patient treated with radiotherapy plus ipilimumab. As DNA, the CDR3 is TGTGCCAGCAGCTTACTAGGAGATACGCAGTATTTT. It is translated as CASSLLGDTQYF. Supplemented by reference TRBV7-2 and TRBJ2-3, the full variable domain reads GAGVSQSPSNKVTEKGKDVELRCDPISGHTALYWYRQSLGQGLEFLIYFQGNSAPDKSGLPSDRFSAERTGGSVSTLTIQRTQQEDSAVYLCASSLLGDTQYFGPGTRLTVL.